Listed below are T cell receptor beta chains from one sample, sequenced in a study of cytomegalovirus exposure and HLA in healthy donors. The repertoire was sequenced with immunoSEQ multiplex PCR; TCRdb's copy has only in-frame clones and lacks some. Here the sample spans about 160,000 clones, approximately 89% being singletons. The sample comprised PBMCs. These receptors originate from a woman under 30 in good health and CMV-seropositive. The CDR3 runs from the conserved cysteine through the conserved F or W. The D gene is left open where the match is weak. Not every row has a clone size; where given, it reads once, few, many or a size class.

D gene: TRBD1; V gene: TRBV6-5; J gene: TRBJ2-2; clone size: -; CDR3 protein: CASSLGTGFQGRELFF; CDR3 DNA: TGTGCCAGCAGTTTAGGGACAGGGTTTCAGGGACGGGAGCTGTTTTTT
D gene: TRBD2; V gene: TRBV4-3; J gene: TRBJ2-7; clone size: -; CDR3 protein: CASSQAHFGLAGTYEQYF; CDR3 DNA: TGCGCCAGCAGCCAAGCCCACTTCGGGCTAGCGGGAACCTACGAGCAGTACTTC
D gene: -; V gene: TRBV30; J gene: TRBJ1-1; clone size: -; CDR3 protein: CAWSERQESEAFF; CDR3 DNA: TGTGCCTGGAGTGAAAGACAAGAATCTGAAGCTTTCTTT
D gene: TRBD1; V gene: TRBV27; J gene: TRBJ2-3; clone size: -; CDR3 protein: CASSPPRGYSTDTQYF; CDR3 DNA: TGTGCCAGCAGTCCACCCAGGGGGTATAGCACAGATACGCAGTATTTT
D gene: -; V gene: TRBV28; J gene: TRBJ2-2; clone size: -; CDR3 protein: CASSLGGDETGELFF; CDR3 DNA: TGTGCCAGCAGTTTAGGAGGGGACGAAACCGGGGAGCTGTTTTTT
D gene: TRBD2; V gene: TRBV30; J gene: TRBJ2-1; clone size: -; CDR3 protein: CAWSLRRGNEQFF; CDR3 DNA: TGTGCCTGGAGCCTCAGGCGGGGGAATGAGCAGTTCTTC
D gene: -; V gene: TRBV30; J gene: TRBJ2-1; clone size: -; CDR3 protein: CAWVPMGRSNEQFF; CDR3 DNA: TGTGCCTGGGTCCCTATGGGGAGGTCGAATGAGCAGTTCTTC
D gene: TRBD1; V gene: TRBV7-8; J gene: TRBJ1-3; clone size: -; CDR3 protein: CASSLDRGPGNTIYF; CDR3 DNA: TGTGCCAGCAGCTTGGACAGGGGACCGGGAAACACCATATATTTT
D gene: TRBD1; V gene: TRBV28; J gene: TRBJ1-5; clone size: -; CDR3 protein: CASRPTGGPEPQHF; CDR3 DNA: TGTGCCAGCAGACCGACAGGGGGCCCTGAGCCCCAGCATTTT
D gene: TRBD2; V gene: TRBV5-1; J gene: TRBJ2-1; clone size: -; CDR3 protein: CASSLAGREWSNEQFF; CDR3 DNA: TGCGCCAGCAGCTTGGCGGGGAGGGAGTGGAGCAATGAGCAGTTCTTC
D gene: -; V gene: TRBV7-7; J gene: TRBJ1-1; clone size: few; CDR3 protein: CASSRLTRDTEAFF; CDR3 DNA: TGTGCTAGCAGCCGACTGACCAGGGACACTGAAGCTTTCTTT
D gene: TRBD1; V gene: TRBV18; J gene: TRBJ1-4; clone size: -; CDR3 protein: CASSPGVDRGDEKLFF; CDR3 DNA: TGTGCCAGCTCACCAGGAGTGGACAGGGGAGATGAAAAACTGTTTTTT
D gene: TRBD1; V gene: TRBV6-6; J gene: TRBJ1-3; clone size: -; CDR3 protein: CASSYSGQSNTIYF; CDR3 DNA: TGTGCCAGCAGTTACTCGGGACAGAGTAACACCATATATTTT
D gene: TRBD1; V gene: TRBV6-5; J gene: TRBJ2-7; clone size: -; CDR3 protein: CASGSGTGVYEQYF; CDR3 DNA: TGTGCCAGCGGCAGTGGGACAGGGGTATACGAGCAGTACTTC
D gene: TRBD2; V gene: TRBV4-1; J gene: TRBJ2-7; clone size: -; CDR3 protein: CASSPSGREGTYSYEQYF; CDR3 DNA: TGCGCCAGCAGCCCCTCGGGGCGGGAGGGGACTTACTCCTACGAGCAGTACTTC
D gene: -; V gene: TRBV7-3; J gene: TRBJ2-3; clone size: -; CDR3 protein: CASSSSTDTQYF; CDR3 DNA: TGTGCCAGCAGCTCTAGCACAGATACGCAGTATTTT
D gene: TRBD1; V gene: TRBV28; J gene: TRBJ2-7; clone size: -; CDR3 protein: CASAWTGTGSYEQYF; CDR3 DNA: TGTGCCAGCGCCTGGACCGGGACAGGGAGCTACGAGCAGTACTTC
D gene: -; V gene: TRBV7-8; J gene: TRBJ2-7; clone size: -; CDR3 protein: CASSSRTVYEQYF; CDR3 DNA: TGTGCCAGCAGCTCCCGGACAGTCTACGAGCAGTACTTC
D gene: TRBD1; V gene: TRBV7-9; J gene: TRBJ2-5; clone size: -; CDR3 protein: CASSSGQGLQETQYF; CDR3 DNA: TGTGCCAGCAGCTCGGGACAGGGATTACAAGAGACCCAGTACTTC
D gene: TRBD2; V gene: TRBV7-9; J gene: TRBJ2-3; clone size: -; CDR3 protein: CASSLGHSGRATDTQYF; CDR3 DNA: TGTGCCAGCAGCTTGGGCCATAGCGGGAGGGCCACAGATACGCAGTATTTT
D gene: -; V gene: TRBV5-1; J gene: TRBJ2-1; clone size: -; CDR3 protein: CASTPSGLPSSYNEQFF; CDR3 DNA: TGCGCCAGCACCCCCTCAGGGCTGCCAAGCTCCTACAATGAGCAGTTCTTC
D gene: TRBD1; V gene: TRBV18; J gene: TRBJ2-5; clone size: -; CDR3 protein: CASSPGQAQETQYF; CDR3 DNA: TGTGCCAGCTCGCCGGGACAGGCGCAAGAGACCCAGTACTTC
D gene: TRBD1; V gene: TRBV7-7; J gene: TRBJ1-5; clone size: -; CDR3 protein: CAYRGQGLNQPQHF; CDR3 DNA: TGTGCCTATCGGGGACAGGGCCTGAATCAGCCCCAGCATTTT
D gene: TRBD1; V gene: TRBV5-1; J gene: TRBJ2-7; clone size: -; CDR3 protein: CASSFPGQVTYEQYF; CDR3 DNA: TGCGCCAGCAGCTTCCCCGGACAGGTTACCTACGAGCAGTACTTC
D gene: TRBD1; V gene: TRBV9; J gene: TRBJ2-2; clone size: -; CDR3 protein: CASSVEQGALTGELFF; CDR3 DNA: TGTGCCAGCAGCGTAGAGCAGGGGGCGTTGACCGGGGAGCTGTTTTTT
D gene: TRBD2; V gene: TRBV6-1; J gene: TRBJ2-3; clone size: once; CDR3 protein: CASSQLRGGGDTQYF; CDR3 DNA: TGTGCCAGCAGTCAACTCCGGGGGGGTGGAGATACGCAGTATTTT
D gene: -; V gene: TRBV28; J gene: TRBJ1-1; clone size: -; CDR3 protein: CASSLTGNTEAFF; CDR3 DNA: TGTGCCAGCAGTTTAACAGGGAACACTGAAGCTTTCTTT
D gene: TRBD1; V gene: TRBV5-1; J gene: TRBJ1-2; clone size: -; CDR3 protein: CASSLDRGNYGYTF; CDR3 DNA: TGCGCCAGCAGCTTAGACAGGGGGAACTATGGCTACACCTTC
D gene: -; V gene: TRBV11-2; J gene: TRBJ2-2; clone size: -; CDR3 protein: CASSFVLAVGTGELFF; CDR3 DNA: TGTGCCAGCAGCTTTGTATTAGCGGTGGGGACCGGGGAGCTGTTTTTT
D gene: -; V gene: TRBV5-4; J gene: TRBJ2-3; clone size: few; CDR3 protein: CASSRSGGAQAGTDTQYF; CDR3 DNA: TGTGCCAGCAGCCGTTCTGGGGGGGCCCAGGCGGGCACAGATACGCAGTATTTT
D gene: -; V gene: TRBV6-6; J gene: TRBJ2-7; clone size: -; CDR3 protein: CASSLQGYEQYF; CDR3 DNA: TGTGCCAGCAGTCTCCAGGGCTACGAGCAGTACTTC
D gene: -; V gene: TRBV28; J gene: TRBJ1-2; clone size: few; CDR3 protein: CASSPSSGYTF; CDR3 DNA: TGTGCCAGCAGTCCGTCAAGCGGCTACACCTTC
D gene: -; V gene: TRBV5-4; J gene: TRBJ2-3; clone size: -; CDR3 protein: CASSLVTNPDTDTQYF; CDR3 DNA: TGTGCCAGCAGCTTGGTTACAAATCCCGACACAGATACGCAGTATTTT
D gene: -; V gene: TRBV9; J gene: TRBJ1-2; clone size: -; CDR3 protein: CASSGTQAAEGYTF; CDR3 DNA: TGTGCCAGCAGCGGAACACAGGCGGCGGAGGGCTACACCTTC
D gene: -; V gene: TRBV25-1; J gene: TRBJ2-3; clone size: -; CDR3 protein: CAGDRHDRADTQYF; CDR3 DNA: TGTGCCGGCGACAGACATGACCGGGCAGATACGCAGTATTTT
D gene: TRBD2; V gene: TRBV7-8; J gene: TRBJ2-1; clone size: medium-sized; CDR3 protein: CASSLTSGMRNEQFF; CDR3 DNA: TGTGCCAGCAGCTTGACTAGCGGGATGAGAAATGAGCAGTTCTTC
D gene: -; V gene: TRBV30; J gene: TRBJ2-2; clone size: -; CDR3 protein: CAWSSPTIRVSNTGELFF; CDR3 DNA: TGTGCCTGGAGTTCTCCGACGATCAGGGTGTCGAACACCGGGGAGCTGTTTTTT
D gene: TRBD1; V gene: TRBV4-1; J gene: TRBJ1-2; clone size: -; CDR3 protein: CASSYEARQGLNYGYTF; CDR3 DNA: TGCGCCAGCAGCTACGAAGCCCGACAGGGCCTTAACTATGGCTACACCTTC
D gene: TRBD1; V gene: TRBV6-5; J gene: TRBJ2-7; clone size: -; CDR3 protein: CASSAGTALNEQYF; CDR3 DNA: TGTGCCAGCAGTGCCGGGACAGCCTTGAACGAGCAGTACTTC
D gene: -; V gene: TRBV30; J gene: TRBJ2-5; clone size: -; CDR3 protein: CACPAERGETQYF; CDR3 DNA: TGTGCCTGTCCAGCTGAGAGAGGGGAGACCCAGTACTTC
D gene: TRBD2; V gene: TRBV19; J gene: TRBJ2-1; clone size: -; CDR3 protein: CASTPRTSGSYNEQFF; CDR3 DNA: TGTGCCAGTACCCCCCGGACTAGCGGATCCTACAATGAGCAGTTCTTC
D gene: -; V gene: TRBV6-6; J gene: TRBJ2-4; clone size: -; CDR3 protein: CASSYPGNAKNIQYF; CDR3 DNA: TGTGCCAGCAGTTACCCCGGGAATGCCAAAAACATTCAGTACTTC
D gene: -; V gene: TRBV7-3; J gene: TRBJ1-1; clone size: -; CDR3 protein: CASSLTHSNTEAFF; CDR3 DNA: TGTGCCAGCAGCTTAACACACAGTAACACTGAAGCTTTCTTT
D gene: TRBD1; V gene: TRBV7-8; J gene: TRBJ1-4; clone size: -; CDR3 protein: CASSLDRRDGEKLFF; CDR3 DNA: TGTGCCAGCAGCTTGGACAGGAGAGATGGGGAAAAACTGTTTTTT
D gene: TRBD2; V gene: TRBV27; J gene: TRBJ2-7; clone size: -; CDR3 protein: CASSFRLAGGYEQYF; CDR3 DNA: TGTGCCAGCAGTTTTAGACTAGCGGGAGGGTACGAGCAGTACTTC
D gene: TRBD1; V gene: TRBV20-1; J gene: TRBJ2-4; clone size: -; CDR3 protein: CSAGTGGGSYF; CDR3 DNA: TGCAGTGCTGGGACAGGGGGCGGATCGTACTTC
D gene: -; V gene: TRBV6-1; J gene: TRBJ2-7; clone size: -; CDR3 protein: CASSEGQGLRYEQYF; CDR3 DNA: TGTGCCAGCAGTGAAGGGCAGGGGCTTCGCTACGAGCAGTACTTC
D gene: -; V gene: TRBV11-3; J gene: TRBJ1-2; clone size: few; CDR3 protein: CASSLEGRGYGYTF; CDR3 DNA: TGTGCCAGCAGCTTAGAGGGAAGGGGATATGGCTACACCTTC
D gene: TRBD2; V gene: TRBV4-1; J gene: TRBJ2-1; clone size: -; CDR3 protein: CASSQGLAGGPYEQFF; CDR3 DNA: TGCGCCAGCAGCCAGGGCCTAGCGGGAGGGCCTTATGAGCAGTTCTTC
D gene: -; V gene: TRBV9; J gene: TRBJ1-3; clone size: -; CDR3 protein: CASSIRDIILPLSGNTIYF; CDR3 DNA: TGTGCCAGCAGCATCCGGGACATAATCCTACCTCTCTCTGGAAACACCATATATTTT
D gene: -; V gene: TRBV2; J gene: TRBJ1-3; clone size: -; CDR3 protein: CASSEALRGRGNTIYF; CDR3 DNA: TGTGCCAGCAGTGAAGCTCTCAGGGGACGGGGAAACACCATATATTTT
D gene: -; V gene: TRBV15; J gene: TRBJ2-1; clone size: -; CDR3 protein: CATSREGQPYNEQFF; CDR3 DNA: TGTGCCACCAGCAGAGAGGGGCAACCCTACAATGAGCAGTTCTTC
D gene: TRBD2; V gene: TRBV7-7; J gene: TRBJ2-3; clone size: -; CDR3 protein: CASSLDSGRGDTQYF; CDR3 DNA: TGTGCTAGCAGCTTAGATAGCGGGAGGGGCGATACGCAGTATTTT
D gene: TRBD1; V gene: TRBV29-1; J gene: TRBJ2-7; clone size: once; CDR3 protein: CSAETGGSSGQYF; CDR3 DNA: TGCAGCGCCGAGACAGGGGGATCGTCGGGGCAGTACTTC
D gene: -; V gene: TRBV7-3; J gene: TRBJ2-2; clone size: -; CDR3 protein: CASSLTGDSSTGELFF; CDR3 DNA: TGTGCCAGCAGCTTAACAGGAGATAGCAGCACCGGGGAGCTGTTTTTT
D gene: TRBD2; V gene: TRBV5-8; J gene: TRBJ2-7; clone size: -; CDR3 protein: CASSFTSGGAYEQYF; CDR3 DNA: TGTGCCAGCAGCTTTACTAGCGGGGGAGCCTACGAGCAGTACTTC
D gene: -; V gene: TRBV28; J gene: TRBJ1-1; clone size: -; CDR3 protein: CASSLGHSNTEAFF; CDR3 DNA: TGTGCCAGCAGTTTAGGACATTCTAACACTGAAGCTTTCTTT
D gene: TRBD1; V gene: TRBV27; J gene: TRBJ2-6; clone size: once; CDR3 protein: CASSLYRGPYSSGANVLTF; CDR3 DNA: TGTGCCAGCAGTCTATACAGGGGGCCCTACTCCTCTGGGGCCAACGTCCTGACTTTC
D gene: TRBD1; V gene: TRBV5-1; J gene: TRBJ2-2; clone size: -; CDR3 protein: CASSSGTGTGSVGELFF; CDR3 DNA: TGCGCCAGCAGCTCTGGAACCGGGACAGGGAGCGTCGGGGAGCTGTTTTTT